This T cell receptor (beta chain) came from a study of beta chain features in type 1 diabetes. The overall study: Regarding age, gender and cell yields, patients proved similar to healthy donors. Regarding the study as a whole: A pattern of fewer insertions and more deletions at VDJ junctions was seen in type 1 diabetes patients.

The table lists this clone with a few counts. Antigen specificity is unknown. V lost 4 bases, J lost 3 bases, and 16 bases stayed unmatched. Germline-derived CDR1 and CDR2 are LNHDA and SQIVND (reference sequence). CDR3 length: 18 amino acids. Sequenced material consisted of expressed TCRB transcripts (all of the isolated RNA was reverse transcribed). Roughly 3.7 million reads, on average, came from each naive, central memory and regulatory T cell sample. Using immunoSEQ multiplex PCR, the repertoire was profiled, and TCRdb retains in-frame clones only, with some absent. The sample lists about 150,000 clones, nearly 9.5% occurring once.

This chain joins TRBV19 and TRBJ2-3; 7 positions agree with TRBD1. The source of this sequence is a man aged 18 to 29 in good health. Specimen: central memory CD4+ T cells from blood. The CDR3 DNA reads as TGTGCCAGTAGTAACCTCCGGGACAGCGTAACAAGGACAGATACGCAGTATTTT. Amino acid sequence: CASSNLRDSVTRTDTQYF.